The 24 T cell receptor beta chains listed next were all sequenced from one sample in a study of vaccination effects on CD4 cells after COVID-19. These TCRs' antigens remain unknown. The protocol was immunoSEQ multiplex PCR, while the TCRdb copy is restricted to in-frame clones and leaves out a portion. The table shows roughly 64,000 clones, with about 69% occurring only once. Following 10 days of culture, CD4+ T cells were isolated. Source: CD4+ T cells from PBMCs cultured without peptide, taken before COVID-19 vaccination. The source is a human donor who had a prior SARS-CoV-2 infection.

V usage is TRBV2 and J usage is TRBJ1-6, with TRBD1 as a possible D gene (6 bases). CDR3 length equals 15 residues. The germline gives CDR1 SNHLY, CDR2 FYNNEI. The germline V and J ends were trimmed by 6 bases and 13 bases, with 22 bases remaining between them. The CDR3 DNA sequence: TGTGCCAGCAGCCCCAGGGAAGGGGGGCGGGGGCCCCTCCACTTT. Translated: CASSPREGGRGPLHF.

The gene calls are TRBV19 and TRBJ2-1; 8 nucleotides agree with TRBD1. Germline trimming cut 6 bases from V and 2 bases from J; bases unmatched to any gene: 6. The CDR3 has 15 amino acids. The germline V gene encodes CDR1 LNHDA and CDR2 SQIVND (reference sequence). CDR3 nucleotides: TGTGCCAGTAGGAAAAAACAGGGGGCCTACAATGAGCAGTTCTTC. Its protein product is CASRKKQGAYNEQFF. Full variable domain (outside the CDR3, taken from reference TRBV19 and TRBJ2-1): DGGITQSPKYLFRKEGQNVTLSCEQNLNHDAMYWYRQDPGQGLRLIYYSQIVNDFQKGDIAEGYSVSREKKESFPLTVTSAQKNPTAFYLCASRKKQGAYNEQFFGPGTRLTVL.

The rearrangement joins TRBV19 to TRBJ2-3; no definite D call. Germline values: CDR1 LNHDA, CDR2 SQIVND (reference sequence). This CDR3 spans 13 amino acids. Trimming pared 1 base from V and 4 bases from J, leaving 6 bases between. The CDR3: CASSIGHPDTQYF. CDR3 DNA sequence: TGTGCCAGTAGTATAGGACACCCAGATACGCAGTATTTT.

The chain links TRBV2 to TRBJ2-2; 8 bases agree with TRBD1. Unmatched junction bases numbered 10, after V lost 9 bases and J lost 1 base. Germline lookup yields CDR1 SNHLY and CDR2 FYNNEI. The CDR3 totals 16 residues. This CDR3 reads CASRRGQARNTGELFF. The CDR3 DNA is TGTGCCAGTCGCCGGGGACAGGCAAGGAACACCGGGGAGCTGTTTTTT.

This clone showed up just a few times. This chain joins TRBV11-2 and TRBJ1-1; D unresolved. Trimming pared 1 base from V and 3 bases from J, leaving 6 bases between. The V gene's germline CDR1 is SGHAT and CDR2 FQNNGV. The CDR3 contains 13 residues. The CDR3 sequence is CASSLGRYTEAFF. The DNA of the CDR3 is TGTGCCAGCAGCTTAGGACGGTACACTGAAGCTTTCTTT.

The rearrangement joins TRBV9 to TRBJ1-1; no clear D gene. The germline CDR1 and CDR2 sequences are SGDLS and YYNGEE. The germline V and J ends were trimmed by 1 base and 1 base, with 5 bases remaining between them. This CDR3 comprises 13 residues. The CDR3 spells CASSVTTNTEAFF. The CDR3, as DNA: TGTGCCAGCAGCGTAACTACGAACACTGAAGCTTTCTTT.

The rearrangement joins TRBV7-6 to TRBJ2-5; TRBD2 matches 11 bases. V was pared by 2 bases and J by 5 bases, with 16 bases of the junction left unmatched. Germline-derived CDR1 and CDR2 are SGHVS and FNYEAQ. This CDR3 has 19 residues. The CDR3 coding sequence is TGTGCCAGCAGCTTACTCGTCCCCAATAGCGGGAGGGCCAACGAGACCCAGTACTTC. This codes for CASSLLVPNSGRANETQYF.

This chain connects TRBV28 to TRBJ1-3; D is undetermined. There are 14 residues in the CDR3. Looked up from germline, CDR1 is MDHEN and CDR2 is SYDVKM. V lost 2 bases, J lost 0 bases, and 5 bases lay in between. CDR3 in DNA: TGTGCCAGCAGTTTAGTAGCCTCTGGAAACACCATATATTTT. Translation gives CASSLVASGNTIYF.

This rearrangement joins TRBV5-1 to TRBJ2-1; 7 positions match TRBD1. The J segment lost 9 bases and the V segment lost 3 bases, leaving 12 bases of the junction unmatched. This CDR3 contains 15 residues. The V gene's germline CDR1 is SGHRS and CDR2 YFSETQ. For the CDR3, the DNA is TGCGCCAGCAGCTCCTTTCCCGGGACAGATGCTGAGCAGTTCTTC. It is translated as CASSSFPGTDAEQFF.

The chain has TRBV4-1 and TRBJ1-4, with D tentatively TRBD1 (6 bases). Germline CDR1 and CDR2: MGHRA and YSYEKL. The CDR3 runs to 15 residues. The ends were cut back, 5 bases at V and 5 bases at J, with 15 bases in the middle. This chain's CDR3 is CASSMATGGNEKLFF. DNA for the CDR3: TGCGCCAGCAGCATGGCCACCGGGGGCAATGAAAAACTGTTTTTT.

The CDR3 region is CASSFQSRRGLIYEQYF. In DNA, the CDR3 is TGTGCCAGCAGTTTCCAGTCCCGCAGGGGATTAATCTACGAGCAGTACTTC. V gene TRBV27 combines with J gene TRBJ2-7; D is possibly TRBD1 (6 bases). The V and J ends lost 3 bases and 3 bases respectively, with 21 bases between them. Germline V gene lookup returns CDR1 MNHEY and CDR2 SMNVEV (reference sequence). The CDR3 sequence is 17 residues long.

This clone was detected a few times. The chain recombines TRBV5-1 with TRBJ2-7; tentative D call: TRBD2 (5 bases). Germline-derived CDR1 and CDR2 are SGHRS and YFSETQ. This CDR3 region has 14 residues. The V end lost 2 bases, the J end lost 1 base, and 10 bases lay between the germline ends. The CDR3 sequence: CASSFGRGSYEQYF. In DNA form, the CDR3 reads TGCGCCAGCAGCTTCGGACGGGGATCCTACGAGCAGTACTTC.

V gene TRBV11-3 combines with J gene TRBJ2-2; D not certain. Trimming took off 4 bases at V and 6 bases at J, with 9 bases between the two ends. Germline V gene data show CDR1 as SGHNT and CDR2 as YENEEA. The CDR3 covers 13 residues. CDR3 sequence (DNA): TGTGCCAGCAGCTACTCAGCTCCCGGGGAGCTGTTTTTT. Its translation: CASSYSAPGELFF.

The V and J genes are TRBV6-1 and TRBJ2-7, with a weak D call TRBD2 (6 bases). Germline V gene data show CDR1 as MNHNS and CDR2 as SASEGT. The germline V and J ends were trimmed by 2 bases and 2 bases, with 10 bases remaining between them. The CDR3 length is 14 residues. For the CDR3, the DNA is TGTGCCAGCAGTGAAATGGACTATACCTACGAGCAGTACTTC. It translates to CASSEMDYTYEQYF.

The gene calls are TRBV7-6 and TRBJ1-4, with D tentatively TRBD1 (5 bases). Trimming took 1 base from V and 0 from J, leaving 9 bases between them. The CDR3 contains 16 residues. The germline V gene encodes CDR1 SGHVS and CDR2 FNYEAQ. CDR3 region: CASSLDPGATNEKLFF. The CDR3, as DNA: TGTGCCAGCAGCTTAGATCCGGGGGCAACTAATGAAAAACTGTTTTTT.

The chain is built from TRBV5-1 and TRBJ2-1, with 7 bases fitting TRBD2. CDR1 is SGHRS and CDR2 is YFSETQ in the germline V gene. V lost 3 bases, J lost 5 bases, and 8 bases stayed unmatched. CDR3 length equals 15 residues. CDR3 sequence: CASSWAPSGDNEQFF. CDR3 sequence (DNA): TGCGCCAGCAGCTGGGCCCCTAGCGGAGACAATGAGCAGTTCTTC.

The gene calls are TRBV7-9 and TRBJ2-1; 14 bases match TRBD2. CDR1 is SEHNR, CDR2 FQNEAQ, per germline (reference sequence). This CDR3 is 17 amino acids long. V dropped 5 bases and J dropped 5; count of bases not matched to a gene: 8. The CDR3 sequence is CASSPGTSGSSDNEQFF. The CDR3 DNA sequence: TGTGCCAGCAGCCCAGGGACTAGCGGGAGTTCGGACAATGAGCAGTTCTTC. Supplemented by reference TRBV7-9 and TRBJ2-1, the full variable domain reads DTGVSQNPRHKITKRGQNVTFRCDPISEHNRLYWYRQTLGQGPEFLTYFQNEAQLEKSRLLSDRFSAERPKGSFSTLEIQRTEQGDSAMYLCASSPGTSGSSDNEQFFGPGTRLTVL.

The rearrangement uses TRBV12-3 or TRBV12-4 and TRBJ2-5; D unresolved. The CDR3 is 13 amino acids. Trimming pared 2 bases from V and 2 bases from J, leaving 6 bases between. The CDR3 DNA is TGTGCCAGCAGTTTACTCCTACAAGAGACCCAGTACTTC. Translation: CASSLLLQETQYF.

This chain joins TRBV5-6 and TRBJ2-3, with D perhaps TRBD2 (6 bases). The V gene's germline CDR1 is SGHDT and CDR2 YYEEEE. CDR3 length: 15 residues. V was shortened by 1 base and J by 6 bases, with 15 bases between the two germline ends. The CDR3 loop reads CASSLLAGTGDTQYF. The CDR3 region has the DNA TGTGCCAGCAGCTTGTTGGCGGGGACTGGGGATACGCAGTATTTT.

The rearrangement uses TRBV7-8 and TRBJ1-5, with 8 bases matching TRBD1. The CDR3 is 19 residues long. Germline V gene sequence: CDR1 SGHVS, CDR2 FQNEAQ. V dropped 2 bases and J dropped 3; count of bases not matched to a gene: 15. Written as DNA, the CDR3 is TGTGCCAGCAGCTTAAGGGGACAGGATAACTTCTGGGTCAATCAGCCCCAGCATTTT. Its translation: CASSLRGQDNFWVNQPQHF.

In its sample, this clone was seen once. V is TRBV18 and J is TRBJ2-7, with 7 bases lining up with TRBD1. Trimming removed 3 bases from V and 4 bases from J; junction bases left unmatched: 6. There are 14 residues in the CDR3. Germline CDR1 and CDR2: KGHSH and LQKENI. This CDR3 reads CASSPGTANYEQYF. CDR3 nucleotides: TGTGCCAGCTCACCCGGGACAGCTAATTACGAGCAGTACTTC.

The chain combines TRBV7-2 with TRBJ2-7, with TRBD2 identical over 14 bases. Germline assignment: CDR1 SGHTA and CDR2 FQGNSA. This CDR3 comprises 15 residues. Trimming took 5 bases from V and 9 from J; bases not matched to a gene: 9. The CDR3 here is CASSTQRLAGGVQYF. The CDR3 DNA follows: TGTGCCAGCAGCACCCAACGACTAGCGGGAGGGGTGCAGTACTTC.

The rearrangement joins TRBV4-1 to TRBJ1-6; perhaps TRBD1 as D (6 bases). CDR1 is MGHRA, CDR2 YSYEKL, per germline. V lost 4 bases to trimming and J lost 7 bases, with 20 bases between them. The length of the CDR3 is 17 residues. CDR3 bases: TGCGCCAGCAGCCCCCGGGTTGCGGGGGCGCAGAATTCACCCCTCCACTTT. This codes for CASSPRVAGAQNSPLHF.

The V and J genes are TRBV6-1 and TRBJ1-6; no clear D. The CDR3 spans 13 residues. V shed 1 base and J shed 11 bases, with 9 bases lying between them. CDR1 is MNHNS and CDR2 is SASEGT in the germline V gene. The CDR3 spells CASSEVTETPLHF. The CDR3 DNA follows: TGTGCCAGCAGTGAAGTCACGGAGACACCCCTCCACTTT.